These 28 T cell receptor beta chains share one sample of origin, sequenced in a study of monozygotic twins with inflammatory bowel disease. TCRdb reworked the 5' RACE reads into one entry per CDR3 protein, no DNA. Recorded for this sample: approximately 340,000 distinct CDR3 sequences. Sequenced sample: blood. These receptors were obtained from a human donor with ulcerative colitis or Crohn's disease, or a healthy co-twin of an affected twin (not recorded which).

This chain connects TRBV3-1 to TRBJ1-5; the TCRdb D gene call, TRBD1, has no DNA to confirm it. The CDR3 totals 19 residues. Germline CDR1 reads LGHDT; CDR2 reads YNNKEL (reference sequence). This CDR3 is CASSQPSQSGGNSNQPQHF.

The CDR3 sequence is CASSPRQAVTEAFF. This rearrangement joins TRBV5-5 to TRBJ1-1; TCRdb's D gene call, TRBD1, goes unchecked for lack of DNA. CDR1 is SGHKS, CDR2 YYEKEE, per germline (reference sequence). CDR3 length: 14 amino acids.

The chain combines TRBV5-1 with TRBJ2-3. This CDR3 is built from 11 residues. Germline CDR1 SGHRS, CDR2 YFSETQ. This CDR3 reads CASSSPDTQYF.

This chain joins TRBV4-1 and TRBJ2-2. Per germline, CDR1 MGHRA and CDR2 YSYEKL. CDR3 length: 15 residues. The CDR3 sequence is CASSERVTYTGELFF.

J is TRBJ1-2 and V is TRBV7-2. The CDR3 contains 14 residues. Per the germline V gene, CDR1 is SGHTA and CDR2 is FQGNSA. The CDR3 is CASSPREARYGYTF. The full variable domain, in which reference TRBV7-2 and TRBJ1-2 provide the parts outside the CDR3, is GAGVSQSPSNKVTEKGKDVELRCDPISGHTALYWYRQSLGQGLEFLIYFQGNSAPDKSGLPSDRFSAERTGGSVSTLTIQRTQQEDSAVYLCASSPREARYGYTFGSGTRLTVV.

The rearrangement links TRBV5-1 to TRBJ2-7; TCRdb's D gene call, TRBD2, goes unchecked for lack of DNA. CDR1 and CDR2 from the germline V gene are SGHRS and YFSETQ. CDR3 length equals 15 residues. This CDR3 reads CASSLGGMGTYEQYF.

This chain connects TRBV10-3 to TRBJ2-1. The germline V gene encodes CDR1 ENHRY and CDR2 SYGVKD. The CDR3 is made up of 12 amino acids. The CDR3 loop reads CAISETSKEQFF.

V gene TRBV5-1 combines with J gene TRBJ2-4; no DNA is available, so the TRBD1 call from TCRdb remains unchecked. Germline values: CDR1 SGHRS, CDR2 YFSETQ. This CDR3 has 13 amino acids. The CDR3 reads CASSLSGVNIQYF.

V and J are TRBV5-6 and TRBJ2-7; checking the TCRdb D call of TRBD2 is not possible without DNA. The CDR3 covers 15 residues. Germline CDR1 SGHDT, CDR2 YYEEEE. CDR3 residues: CASSLMIREAYEQYF.

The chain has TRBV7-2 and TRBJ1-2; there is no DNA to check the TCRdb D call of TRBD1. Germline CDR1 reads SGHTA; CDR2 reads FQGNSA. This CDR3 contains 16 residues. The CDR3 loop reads CASSLEGTGYSYGYTF.

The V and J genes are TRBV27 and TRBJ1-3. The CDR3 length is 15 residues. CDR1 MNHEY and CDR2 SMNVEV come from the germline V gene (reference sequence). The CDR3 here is CASSLSPNSGNTIYF.

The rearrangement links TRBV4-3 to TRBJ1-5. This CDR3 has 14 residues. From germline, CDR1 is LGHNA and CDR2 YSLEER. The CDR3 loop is CASSQEAGNQPQHF.

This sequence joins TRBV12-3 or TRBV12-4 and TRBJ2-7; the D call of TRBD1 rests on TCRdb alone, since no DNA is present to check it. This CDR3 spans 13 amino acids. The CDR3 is CASSLVRDAEQYF.

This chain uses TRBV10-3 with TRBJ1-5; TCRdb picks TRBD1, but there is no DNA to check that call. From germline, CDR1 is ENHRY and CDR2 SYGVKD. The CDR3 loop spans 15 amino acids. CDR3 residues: CAISEFSGSNQPQHF.

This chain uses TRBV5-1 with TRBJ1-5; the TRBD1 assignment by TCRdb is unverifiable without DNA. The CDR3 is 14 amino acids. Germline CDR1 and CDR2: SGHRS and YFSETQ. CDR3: CASAQGIGGQPQHF.

CDR3 sequence: CAISEQGPPYEQYF. This chain connects TRBV10-3 to TRBJ2-7; the D call from TCRdb, TRBD2, cannot be confirmed without DNA. Per the germline V gene, CDR1 is ENHRY and CDR2 is SYGVKD. The CDR3 runs 14 residues.

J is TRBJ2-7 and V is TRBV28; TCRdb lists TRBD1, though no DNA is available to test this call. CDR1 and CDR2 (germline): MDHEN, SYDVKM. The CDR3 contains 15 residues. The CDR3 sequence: CASSWTATNPYEQYF.

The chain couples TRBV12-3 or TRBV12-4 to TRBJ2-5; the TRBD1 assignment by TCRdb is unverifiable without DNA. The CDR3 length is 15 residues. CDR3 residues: CASSSPGREGETQYF.

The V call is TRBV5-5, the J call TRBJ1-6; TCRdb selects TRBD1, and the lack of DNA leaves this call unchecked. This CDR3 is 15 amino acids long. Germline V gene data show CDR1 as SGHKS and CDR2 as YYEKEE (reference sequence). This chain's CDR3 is CASSLEVGGDSPLHF.

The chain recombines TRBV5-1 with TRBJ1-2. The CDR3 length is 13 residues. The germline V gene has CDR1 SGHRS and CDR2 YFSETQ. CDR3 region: CASSLVGNYGYTF.

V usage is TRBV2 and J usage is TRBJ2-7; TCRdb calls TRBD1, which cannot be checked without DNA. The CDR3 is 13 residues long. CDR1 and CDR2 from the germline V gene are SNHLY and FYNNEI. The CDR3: CASSRGQTYEQYF.

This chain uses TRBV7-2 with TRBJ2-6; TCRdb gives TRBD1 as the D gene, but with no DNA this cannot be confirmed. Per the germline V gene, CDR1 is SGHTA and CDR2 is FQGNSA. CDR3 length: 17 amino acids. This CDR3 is CASSSGDRGLGANVLTF.

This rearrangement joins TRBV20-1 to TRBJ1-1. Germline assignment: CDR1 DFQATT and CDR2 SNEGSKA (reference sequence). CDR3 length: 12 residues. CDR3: CSASGVSTEAFF.

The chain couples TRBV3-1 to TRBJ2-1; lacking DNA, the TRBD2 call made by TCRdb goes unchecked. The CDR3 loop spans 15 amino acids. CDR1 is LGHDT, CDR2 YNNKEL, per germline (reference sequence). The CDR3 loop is CASSQGVAGGYEQFF.

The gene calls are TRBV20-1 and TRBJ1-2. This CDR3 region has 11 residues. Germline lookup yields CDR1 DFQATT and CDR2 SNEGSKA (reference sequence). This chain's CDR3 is CSAETSRGYTF.

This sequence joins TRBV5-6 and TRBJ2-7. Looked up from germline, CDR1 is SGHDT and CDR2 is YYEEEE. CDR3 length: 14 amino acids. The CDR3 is CASSLQGISYEQYF.

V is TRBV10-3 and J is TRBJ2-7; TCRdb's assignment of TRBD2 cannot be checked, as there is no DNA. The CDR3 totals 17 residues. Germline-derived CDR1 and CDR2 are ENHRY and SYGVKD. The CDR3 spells CAISTGLAGNYSYEQYF.

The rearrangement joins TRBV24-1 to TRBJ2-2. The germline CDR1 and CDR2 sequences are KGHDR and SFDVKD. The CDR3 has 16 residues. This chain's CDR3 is CATSDSNTRPIGELFF.